This TCR beta chain was recovered during a study of control samples from healthy donors and cancer patients. Assay used: immunoSEQ multiplex PCR; TCRdb lists only in-frame clones, some missing. The data contain around 75,000 clones, nearly 85% of them singletons. From germline, CDR1 is LNHDA and CDR2 SQIVND (reference sequence). V dropped 5 bases and J dropped 0; count of bases not matched to a gene: 12. The CDR3 contains 18 residues. What was sequenced was blood. The source is a man aged 45-65 years in good health. The gene calls are TRBV19 and TRBJ2-3; 9 nucleotides agree with TRBD2. The CDR3 bases are TGTGCCAGTAGTTTGCGGGGGGGCAAATCTTCTAGCACAGATACGCAGTATTTT. Residues: CASSLRGGKSSSTDTQYF.